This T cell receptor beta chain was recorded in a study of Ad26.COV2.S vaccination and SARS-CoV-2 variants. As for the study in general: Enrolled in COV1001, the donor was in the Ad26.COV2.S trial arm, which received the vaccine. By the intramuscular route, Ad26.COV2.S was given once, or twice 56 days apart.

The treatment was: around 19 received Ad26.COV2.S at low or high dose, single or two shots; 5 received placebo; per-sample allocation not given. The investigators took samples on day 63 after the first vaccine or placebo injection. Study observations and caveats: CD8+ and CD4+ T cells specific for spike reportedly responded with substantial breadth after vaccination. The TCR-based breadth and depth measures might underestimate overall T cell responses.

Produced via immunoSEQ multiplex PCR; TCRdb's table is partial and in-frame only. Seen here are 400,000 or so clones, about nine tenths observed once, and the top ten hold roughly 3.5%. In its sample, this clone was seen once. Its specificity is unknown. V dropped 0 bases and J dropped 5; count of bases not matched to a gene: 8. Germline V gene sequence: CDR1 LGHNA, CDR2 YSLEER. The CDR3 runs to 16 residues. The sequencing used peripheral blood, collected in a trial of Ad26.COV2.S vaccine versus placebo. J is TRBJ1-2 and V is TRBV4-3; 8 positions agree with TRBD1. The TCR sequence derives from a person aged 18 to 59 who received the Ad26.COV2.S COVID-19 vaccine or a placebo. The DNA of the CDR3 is TGCGCCAGCAGCCAAGATCGAGGGACAGGAGGTTATGGCTACACCTTC. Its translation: CASSQDRGTGGYGYTF.